These T cell receptor beta chains were read from a single sample in a study of blood T cell repertoires in COVID-19. Repertoires were generated with immunoSEQ multiplex PCR, while TCRdb's copy carries only in-frame clones and drops some. Among 220,000 or so clones listed, just under 85% were seen once. The sample taken for sequencing was PBMCs or T cells enriched from blood (not recorded which). These receptor sequences come from a woman aged 40 to 50 with acute COVID-19. The CDR3 runs from the conserved cysteine through the conserved F or W. A D gene is named only where the DNA matches it firmly. Clone size appears in some rows only: once, few, many, or a class for an expanded clone.

CASSLEGDRNQPQHF	.	TRBJ1-5	TRBV5-1	.
CASNTVSNQPQHF	.	TRBJ1-5	TRBV19	.
CASTAGSRYSNQPQHF	.	TRBJ1-5	TRBV2	.
CASSRAGRLEGYTF	many	TRBJ1-2	TRBV11-2	.
CASSLGDRGDEQYF	.	TRBJ2-7	TRBV5-1	TRBD1
CASSPPRLAQVFYEQYF	few	TRBJ2-7	TRBV11-2	.
CASSFLTSGSPGELFF	.	TRBJ2-2	TRBV5-5	TRBD2
CSVDKTVMNTEAFF	once	TRBJ1-1	TRBV29-1	.
CASSLWSQGPQETQYF	.	TRBJ2-5	TRBV7-8	.
CASSLVQGGEAFF	.	TRBJ1-1	TRBV7-3	.
CASSQDRTGFYNEQFF	.	TRBJ2-1	TRBV4-3	TRBD1
CAWDAGTGGRSEQFF	.	TRBJ2-1	TRBV30	TRBD1
CASSIWIQEAEAFF	.	TRBJ1-1	TRBV19	.
CASSSQGSSPLHF	.	TRBJ1-6	TRBV6-5	.
CASSAYRGKGNTIYF	.	TRBJ1-3	TRBV9	TRBD1
CASSQDHDFPSYNEQFF	once	TRBJ2-1	TRBV4-2	.
CASSGSGASNQPQHF	.	TRBJ1-5	TRBV7-9	.
CASSEGWRDRLFF	.	TRBJ1-4	TRBV9	.
CASQWGMSNQPQHF	.	TRBJ1-5	TRBV19	.
CASSLPDGRDTEAFF	.	TRBJ1-1	TRBV28	.
CASSRGSQETQYF	once	TRBJ2-5	TRBV11-1	.
CAWRDRPPGGYTF	.	TRBJ1-2	TRBV30	TRBD1
CASSGLGTGGDYEQYF	many	TRBJ2-7	TRBV6-1	TRBD1
CASSAPGGLSHQPQHF	.	TRBJ1-5	TRBV19	TRBD1
CASSESSSYEQYF	once	TRBJ2-7	TRBV6-1	.
CSASGNGDTQYF	once	TRBJ2-3	TRBV20-1	.
CASSRPSGSVYNEQFF	.	TRBJ2-1	TRBV7-2	.
CASSEEGRYQPQHF	.	TRBJ1-5	TRBV2	.
CASRPDSVSPLHF	.	TRBJ1-6	TRBV28	.
CASSPRDTIEGPQHF	.	TRBJ1-5	TRBV7-7	.
CASSRGNEKLFF	.	TRBJ1-4	TRBV12-3/TRBV12-4	.
CASSLQLGDTEAFF	.	TRBJ1-1	TRBV5-1	.
CASSSGGNFEGHEQFF	.	TRBJ2-1	TRBV11-3	TRBD2
CASSQEGRAATNEKLFF	.	TRBJ1-4	TRBV4-1	.
CASSKEGLYNEQFF	.	TRBJ2-1	TRBV7-9	.
CASSSAPTSGGSTDTQYF	.	TRBJ2-3	TRBV5-1	TRBD2
CASSERGNGYTF	few	TRBJ1-2	TRBV19	.
CASSSGVSSGAEQYF	once	TRBJ2-7	TRBV5-8	TRBD2
CASSPEEGGTEAFF	.	TRBJ1-1	TRBV7-9	.
CASSDRTGGTEAFF	few	TRBJ1-1	TRBV9	TRBD1
CASSYRGLAARDTQYF	.	TRBJ2-3	TRBV6-2/TRBV6-3	TRBD2
CASSIRGPGTDTQYF	.	TRBJ2-3	TRBV19	TRBD1
CASTGGMNTEAFF	.	TRBJ1-1	TRBV2	.
CASSPQGTGAREQYF	.	TRBJ2-7	TRBV7-2	TRBD1
CASSEVASGSYEQYF	.	TRBJ2-7	TRBV6-1	TRBD2
CASSFQPGQGRNEQFF	.	TRBJ2-1	TRBV5-6	TRBD1
CASSQLGAGNTIYF	.	TRBJ1-3	TRBV3-1/TRBV3-2	.
CASSLTPTGSSYEQYF	.	TRBJ2-7	TRBV7-9	TRBD1
CASRYRDGTGNQPQHF	once	TRBJ1-5	TRBV28	.
CASSQDSLGASYNEQFF	.	TRBJ2-1	TRBV3-1/TRBV3-2	.